Included here is one TCR beta chain sequence, with context. The data originate from a study of blood T cell repertoires in COVID-19. The assay was immunoSEQ multiplex PCR, and TCRdb's table has in-frame clones only and misses some. The sample includes a few hundred thousand clones, roughly 85% seen only once; the top ten take under 2.5%. Which cohort a participant joined came from the clinical history participants gave. Donors of Cohort 3 who recovered were those that had two negative PCRs, clearance, or symptom resolution. The origin of this receptor is a woman in her forties or fifties who had recovered from COVID-19. Sequenced input: PBMCs or T cells enriched from blood (not recorded which).

In DNA, the CDR3 is TGTGCCAGCAGTCCCCCCAGGGGTTCCGAGCAGTACTTC. The encoded protein is CASSPPRGSEQYF. This chain connects TRBV28 to TRBJ2-7; perhaps TRBD1 as D (6 bases). Germline CDR1 is MDHEN and CDR2 is SYDVKM. V was shortened by 5 bases and J by 6 bases, with 14 bases between the two germline ends. This CDR3 is 13 amino acids long.